This entry features one T cell receptor (beta chain) sequence. This clonotype was seen many times. What this receptor recognizes is not known. No per-base quality is available; no much larger clone lies one base away. The data originate from a study of T cells in Graves' hyperthyroidism and ophthalmopathy (dated by TCRdb to the late 2010s). In terms of the full investigation: Peripheral blood samples were taken at initial diagnosis, before any treatment was given. TCR V-J signatures able to tell the groups apart were searched for in a discovery cohort of about a hundred patients, of whom more than 40 had Graves' ophthalmopathy and roughly 59 had stable Graves' hyperthyroidism. Prospective prediction of ophthalmopathy was tested in an independent validation cohort of 18 to 20 hyperthyroidism patients and around 16 patients who later progressed to ophthalmopathy. The approximately 100 discovery patients were randomly split 7:3 into training and test sets. In addition, the study compared T-cell repertoires in thyroid tissue and in blood from six Graves' hyperthyroidism patients. After sampling, hyperthyroidism patients received methimazole starting at 30 mg daily, and ophthalmopathy patients received high-dose intravenous methylprednisolone. According to the paper, TCR Vbeta CDR3 sequencing was carried out on more than 120 peripheral blood samples, which came from around 43 ophthalmopathy, 75 or so hyperthyroidism and about 17 progressor patients.

Summary of the overall study and its limitations: No statistical method was used to set the sample size in advance, and investigators knew the group allocation. During validation, the model predicted progression to ophthalmopathy a median of about 6.5 months ahead of onset, with just under 71% sensitivity and almost 75% specificity. Most expanded thyroid clonotypes (frequency above 0.001) were also detected in blood, a finding suggesting that blood repertoires may reflect thyroid immune responses. A model built on a 13 V-J signature distinguished ophthalmopathy from stable hyperthyroidism, reaching around 88% sensitivity and around 82% specificity in cross-validation and 80%/75% in testing.

Here V drops 4 bases and J drops 2 bases, and the junction holds 4 bases not matched to any gene. As encoded in the germline V gene (reference sequence), CDR1 is DFQATT while CDR2 is SNEGSKA. From the cysteine up to the phenylalanine, the CDR3 has a length of 14 residues. Only the CDR3 DNA stays, 42 bases, in frame from base 1. TCR beta CDR3 regions were amplified from RNA transcripts. A first-round RT-PCR of the TCR CDR3 used the HTBI primer set with the Qiagen OneStep RT-PCR kit. Libraries were constructed in a second round of multiplex PCR, after which size selection and purification were performed. The libraries were sequenced on an Illumina HiSeq2000 using paired-end 100 bp reads. Under the source paper's analysis protocol: SOAPnuke was used to process the raw data, removing reads that contained adapters or uncalled bases, had a mean Phred below 15, or lacked an exact match to the constant primer or identifier. COPE v1.2.5 was used to merge the high-quality paired reads, and each unique nucleotide sequence was defined as a clonotype. MiTCR v1.1 was used to align the clonotypes against IMGT TRBV, TRBD and TRBJ reference segments. The analysis was restricted to V-J combinations with a frequency above 0.0001, which together covered 99.2% of the repertoires. The TCS score was defined as the ratio of F50 (clonal expansion) to E x V (chaos), calculated using BLOSUM62-based TCRdist between CDR3 peptides within each V-J. Welch's t-statistics and random forest reduced around 520 V-J features to around 14, which were used in a naive Bayes classifier (R e1071). TCRdb cleaned the public reads at Q25 with fastp, built clones with MiXCR and kept in-frame beta chains. Records with the same CDR3 protein are collapsed into one entry carrying the most frequent genes and DNA. The V and J calls come from TCRdb's annotation, not from the publication. The sample yields roughly 250,000 distinct CDR3 sequences; around 22% were counted once. Roughly 60% of the sample is in the top ten clones.

Ophthalmopathy patients had moderately to severely active disease, with a Clinical Activity Score of 3 or more, a NOSPECS grade of 4 or more, and a disease duration of less than 3 months. Exclusion was applied to patients with uncontrolled infections, other autoimmune diseases, pregnancy or lactation. Diagnoses relied on clinical symptoms, serum thyroxine and TRAb, thyroid ultrasound and orbital computed tomography. PBMCs were isolated from 8 to 10 ml of fresh peripheral blood by Ficoll-Paque density gradient centrifugation. Total RNA was extracted using Trizol reagent, and RNA quality was assessed on an Agilent 2100 Bioanalyzer.

The sequenced sample consisted of blood. The source is a man aged 25 to 40 with Graves' ophthalmopathy. The rearrangement joined TRBV20-1 to TRBJ2-3; 9 bases in the junction line up with TRBD2. The DNA sequence is TGCAGTGCTACACTAGCGGGTATCACAGATACGCAGTATTTT. It translates as CSATLAGITDTQYF.